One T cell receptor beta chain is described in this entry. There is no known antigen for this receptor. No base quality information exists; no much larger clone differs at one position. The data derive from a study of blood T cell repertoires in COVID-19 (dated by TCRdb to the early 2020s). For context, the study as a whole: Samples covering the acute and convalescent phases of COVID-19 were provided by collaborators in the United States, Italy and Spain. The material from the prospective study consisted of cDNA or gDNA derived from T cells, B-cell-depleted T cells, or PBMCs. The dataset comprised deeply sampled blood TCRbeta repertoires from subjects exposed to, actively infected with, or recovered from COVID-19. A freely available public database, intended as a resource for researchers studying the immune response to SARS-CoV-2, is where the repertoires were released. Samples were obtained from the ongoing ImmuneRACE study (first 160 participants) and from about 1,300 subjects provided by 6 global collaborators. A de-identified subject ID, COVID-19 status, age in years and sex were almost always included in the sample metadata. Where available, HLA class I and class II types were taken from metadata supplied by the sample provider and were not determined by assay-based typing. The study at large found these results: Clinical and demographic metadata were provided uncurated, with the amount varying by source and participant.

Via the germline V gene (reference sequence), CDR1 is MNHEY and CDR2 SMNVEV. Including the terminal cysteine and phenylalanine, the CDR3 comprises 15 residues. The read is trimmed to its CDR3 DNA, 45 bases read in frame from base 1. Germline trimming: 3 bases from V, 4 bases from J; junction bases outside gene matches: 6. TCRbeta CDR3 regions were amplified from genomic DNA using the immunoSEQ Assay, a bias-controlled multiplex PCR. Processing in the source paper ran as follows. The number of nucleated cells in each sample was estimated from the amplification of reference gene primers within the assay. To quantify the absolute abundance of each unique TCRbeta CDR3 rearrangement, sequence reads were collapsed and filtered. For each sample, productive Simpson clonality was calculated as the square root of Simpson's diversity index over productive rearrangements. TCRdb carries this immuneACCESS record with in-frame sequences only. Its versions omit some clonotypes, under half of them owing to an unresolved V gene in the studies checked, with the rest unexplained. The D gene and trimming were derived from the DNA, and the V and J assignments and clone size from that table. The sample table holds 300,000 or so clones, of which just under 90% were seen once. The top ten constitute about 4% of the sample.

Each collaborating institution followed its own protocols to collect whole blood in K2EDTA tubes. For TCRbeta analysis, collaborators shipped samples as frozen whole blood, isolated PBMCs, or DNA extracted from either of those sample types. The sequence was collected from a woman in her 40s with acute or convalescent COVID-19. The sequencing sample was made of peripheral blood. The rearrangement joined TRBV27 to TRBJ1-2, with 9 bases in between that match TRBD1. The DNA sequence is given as TGTGCCAGCAGTTTCCAAGGGACAGGGCTCTATGGCTACACCTTC. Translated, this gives CASSFQGTGLYGYTF.